The following is a TCR beta chain sequence with its context. Its specificity is not known. The sample originates from a study of CD8 T cells in Susac syndrome. Whole-study findings and limits: Only a relatively small number of individuals were included in the TCR sequencing and HLA analysis.

Isolation of CD8+ and CD4+ T cells was performed negatively, whereas enrichment of TEMRA cells was done by FACS. With random hexamers, roughly 0.45 to 1 ug RNA was reverse transcribed. Each CDR3 protein is one row after TCRdb ran MiXCR on the immunoSEQ multiplex PCR reads. The data show more than 100,000 distinct CDR3 sequences, nearly 96% seen once. The germline CDR1 and CDR2 sequences are DFQATT and SNEGSKA (reference sequence). V was pared by 6 bases and J by 6 bases, with 5 bases of the junction left unmatched. The CDR3 extends over 12 amino acids. This sequence joins TRBV20-1 and TRBJ2-1, with TRBD1 matching over 7 bases. The sequencing sample was made of CD4+ T cells from PBMCs. This clonotype originated in a human donor with Susac syndrome. The CDR3 reads CSAPNRGNEQFF. CDR3 coding DNA: TGCAGTGCGCCAAACAGGGGCAATGAGCAGTTCTTC.